This T cell receptor beta chain was sequenced during a study of T-cell memory formation after mild COVID-19. Study outcomes and limitations: Contracting clones from day 15 to 85 showed balanced CD4/CD8; later expanders favored CD4+. Clones which contracted sat mainly in CM and EM if CD4+, and in EMRA if CD8+. Pre-infection memory harbored some responding clones, suggesting cross-reactive memory joined. There was no confirmation that second-wave clones peaking on day 37 were SARS-CoV-2 specific.

This clonotype was seen only a few times. Antigen unknown. TCRdb called the 5' RACE reads again in MiXCR, with one record for every CDR3 protein. This repertoire shows roughly 180,000 distinct CDR3 sequences, 15% to 20% found once; its top ten account for roughly 3.9%. Looked up from germline, CDR1 is SEHNR and CDR2 is FQNEAQ (reference sequence). The CDR3 totals 15 residues. V was clipped by 5 bases and J by 7 bases, with 21 bases between them. Source material: PBMCs or a T cell subset sorted from them (not recorded which). V and J are TRBV7-9 and TRBJ2-7; a possible D gene is TRBD2 (5 bases). This clonotype was obtained from a young man who had mild COVID-19 (a few samples of this study predate the infection). Cell type and time point are not known. In DNA, the CDR3 is TGTGCCAGCAGCCTAGGAGGATCGGGCGCCCTGGAGCAGTACTTC. Protein sequence: CASSLGGSGALEQYF.